This T cell receptor beta chain appears in the sequencing data of a study of graft-versus-host responses after intestinal transplantation. The CDR3 totals 12 residues. The V and J ends lost 3 bases and 0 bases respectively, with 6 bases between them. The V gene's germline CDR1 is GTSNPN and CDR2 SVGIG (reference sequence). Points from the study as a whole: Early after transplant, HvG clones declined as circulating GvH clones peaked. Some GvH clones appeared in ileal mucosa or blood before recipient bone marrow.

TCRdb keeps only in-frame clones here, not all; method: immunoSEQ multiplex PCR. Among around 120,000 clones, roughly 91% were seen once, and the ten largest hold around 0.12%. As concerns this clone: No antigen is known for it.

The clonotype was recovered from a human donor who received an intestinal transplant. The chain employs TRBV30 and TRBJ2-7; D ambiguous. This sample comprised unstimulated CD4+ T cells sorted from spleen or lymph node cells, obtained before intestinal transplant. CDR3 bases: TGTGCCTGGAGCGACATCTCCTACGAGCAGTACTTC. Protein: CAWSDISYEQYF.